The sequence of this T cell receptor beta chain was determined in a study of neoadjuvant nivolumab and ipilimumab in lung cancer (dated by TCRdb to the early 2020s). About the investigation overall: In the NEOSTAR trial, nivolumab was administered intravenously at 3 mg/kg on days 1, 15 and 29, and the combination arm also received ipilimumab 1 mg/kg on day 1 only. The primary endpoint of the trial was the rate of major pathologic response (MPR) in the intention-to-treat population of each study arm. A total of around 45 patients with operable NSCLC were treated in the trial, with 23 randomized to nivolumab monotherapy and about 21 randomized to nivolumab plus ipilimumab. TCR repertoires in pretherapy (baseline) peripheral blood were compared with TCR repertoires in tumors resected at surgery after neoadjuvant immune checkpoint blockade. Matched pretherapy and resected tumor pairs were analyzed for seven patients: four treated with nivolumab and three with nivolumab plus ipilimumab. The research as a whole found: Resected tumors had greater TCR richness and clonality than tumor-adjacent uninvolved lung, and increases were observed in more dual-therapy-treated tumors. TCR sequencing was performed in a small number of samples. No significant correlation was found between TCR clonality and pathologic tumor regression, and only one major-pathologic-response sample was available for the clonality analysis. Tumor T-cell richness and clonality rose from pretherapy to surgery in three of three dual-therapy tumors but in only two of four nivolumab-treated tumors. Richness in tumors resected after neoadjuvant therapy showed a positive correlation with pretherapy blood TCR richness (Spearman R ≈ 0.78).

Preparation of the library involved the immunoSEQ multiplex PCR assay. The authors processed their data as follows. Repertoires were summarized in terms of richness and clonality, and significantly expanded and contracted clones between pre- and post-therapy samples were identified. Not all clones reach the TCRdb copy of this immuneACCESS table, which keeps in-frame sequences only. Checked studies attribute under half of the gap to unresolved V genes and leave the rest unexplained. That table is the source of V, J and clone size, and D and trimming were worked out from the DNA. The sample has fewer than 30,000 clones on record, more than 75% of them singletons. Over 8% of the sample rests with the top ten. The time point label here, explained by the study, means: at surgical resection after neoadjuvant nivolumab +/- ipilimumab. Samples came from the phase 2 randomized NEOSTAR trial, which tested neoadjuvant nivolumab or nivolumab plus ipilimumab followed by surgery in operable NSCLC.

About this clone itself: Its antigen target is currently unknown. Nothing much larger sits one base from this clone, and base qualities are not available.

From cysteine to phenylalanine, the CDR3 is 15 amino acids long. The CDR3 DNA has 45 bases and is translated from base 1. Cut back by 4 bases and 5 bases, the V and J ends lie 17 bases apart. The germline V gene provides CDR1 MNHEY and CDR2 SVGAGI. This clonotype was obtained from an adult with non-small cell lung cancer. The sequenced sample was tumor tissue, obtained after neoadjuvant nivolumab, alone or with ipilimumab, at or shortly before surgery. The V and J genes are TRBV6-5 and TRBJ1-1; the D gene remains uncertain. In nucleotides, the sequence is TGTGCCAGCAGTTCCCCCAACTGGGGTGGGACTGAAGCTTTCTTT. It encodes CASSSPNWGGTEAFF.